One sample yielded the 32 T cell receptor beta chains listed below, sequenced in a study of T cells after posttransplantation cyclophosphamide. Busulfan-fludarabine conditioning, marrow transplant, and cyclophosphamide on days +3 and +4 were administered. Produced via immunoSEQ multiplex PCR; TCRdb's table is partial and in-frame only. This sample comprises approximately 10,000 clones, none seen once only. Sequenced here: PBMCs, sampled after allogeneic stem cell transplant with posttransplant cyclophosphamide. These receptors were collected from a female patient aged 40-50 years who received an allogeneic stem cell transplant from a related donor, was CMV-positive, and had no GVHD. The graft donor may be the source of some T cells.

This clone has ten or more counts. This chain links TRBV4-3 with TRBJ2-1; TRBD1 or TRBD2 may be the D gene (5 bases each). There are 17 residues in the CDR3. Germline V gives CDR1 LGHNA, CDR2 YSLEER. V was pared by 0 bases and J by 7 bases, with 19 bases between. CDR3 protein: CASSQDPPEGFGNEQFF. The CDR3 coding sequence is TGCGCCAGCAGCCAAGATCCGCCCGAGGGGTTTGGGAATGAGCAGTTCTTC.

This clone was observed at least ten times. V is TRBV5-1 and J is TRBJ2-6; possibly TRBD1 for D (6 bases). Between the trimmed V and J ends, which lost 1 base and 2 bases, there was a span of 16 bases. Germline-derived CDR1 and CDR2 are SGHRS and YFSETQ. This CDR3 has 18 residues. DNA for the CDR3: TGCGCCAGCAGCTTGCGGTGGGGGCAAAAACCTGGGGCCAACGTCCTGACTTTC. Its translation is CASSLRWGQKPGANVLTF.

There are many counts of this clone. The V and J genes are TRBV5-1 and TRBJ2-7; 7 bases are shared with TRBD1. The CDR3 is made up of 15 amino acids. Germline CDR1 SGHRS, CDR2 YFSETQ. V was clipped by 0 bases and J by 3 bases; unmatched bases: 6. Here the CDR3 reads CASSLGMGQLYEQYF. In DNA, the CDR3 is TGCGCCAGCAGCTTGGGGATGGGACAGCTCTACGAGCAGTACTTC. The whole variable domain, remainder taken from reference TRBV5-1 and TRBJ2-7, is KAGVTQTPRYLIKTRGQQVTLSCSPISGHRSVSWYQQTPGQGLQFLFEYFSETQRNKGNFPGRFSGRQFSNSRSEMNVSTLELGDSALYLCASSLGMGQLYEQYFGPGTRLTVT.

This clone was seen only a few times. The chain couples TRBV11-2 to TRBJ2-5; D may be TRBD1 (6 bases). V was pared by 1 base and J by 2 bases, with 14 bases between. The CDR3 covers 16 residues. Germline V gives CDR1 SGHAT, CDR2 FQNNGV. The CDR3 nucleotides are TGTGCCAGCAGCTTAGGGGGCTACAGGGATCAAGAGACCCAGTACTTC. This codes for CASSLGGYRDQETQYF.

Only a few counts were recorded for this clone. The CDR3 coding sequence is TGTGCCAGCAGCTTAGGAGGGCGCACCGGGGAGCTGTTTTTT. It translates to CASSLGGRTGELFF. The rearrangement uses TRBV13 and TRBJ2-2; D is unclear. The V end lost 0 bases, the J end lost 4 bases, and 6 bases lay between the germline ends. Per the germline V gene, CDR1 is PRHDT and CDR2 is FYEKMQ (reference sequence). CDR3 size: 14 residues.

This clone came up many times. The rearrangement joins TRBV7-9 to TRBJ2-2; weak D call: TRBD1 (6 bases). The CDR3 runs to 14 residues. Germline V CDR1 and CDR2: SEHNR, FQNEAQ (reference sequence). V gave up 4 bases and J gave up 4 bases, with 10 bases separating them. CDR3: CASSSDRITGELFF. The CDR3 nucleotides read TGTGCCAGCAGCTCAGACAGGATCACCGGGGAGCTGTTTTTT.

This clone came up many times. This chain connects TRBV5-4 to TRBJ2-1; tentative D call: TRBD2 (6 bases). The CDR3 loop spans 15 amino acids. Germline values: CDR1 SGHNT, CDR2 YYREEE (reference sequence). V dropped 0 bases and J dropped 5 bases, with 12 bases sitting between them. The CDR3 DNA follows: TGTGCCAGCAGCTTGGACGGACTACCCGACAATGAGCAGTTCTTC. Residues: CASSLDGLPDNEQFF.

The table lists this clone with many counts. The gene calls are TRBV19 and TRBJ2-7; 7 nucleotides agree with TRBD1. The J segment lost 3 bases and the V segment lost 5 bases, leaving 7 bases of the junction unmatched. Germline lookup yields CDR1 LNHDA and CDR2 SQIVND (reference sequence). There are 14 residues in the CDR3. The CDR3 reads CASSDWDRNYEQYF. The DNA of the CDR3 is TGTGCCAGTAGTGATTGGGACAGAAACTACGAGCAGTACTTC.

This clone showed up many times. The chain is built from TRBV7-2 and TRBJ1-5; no firm D call. Germline-derived CDR1 and CDR2 are SGHTA and FQGNSA. V was pared by 5 bases and J by 9 bases, with 23 bases between. The CDR3 extends over 16 amino acids. The CDR3 protein is CASSEFSFGEIWPQHF. CDR3 sequence (DNA): TGTGCCAGCAGCGAGTTTTCATTCGGGGAGATATGGCCCCAGCATTTT.

This chain links TRBV6-2 or TRBV6-3 with TRBJ1-1; 9 bases agree with TRBD1. This CDR3 is 16 amino acids long. Germline assignment: CDR1 MNHEY and CDR2 SVGEGT. The V gene end was trimmed by 8 bases and the J gene end by 0 bases; junction bases not matched to a gene: 10. The CDR3 sequence: CASRLQGAKVNTEAFF. Here the CDR3 DNA reads TGTGCCAGCCGTTTACAGGGGGCGAAGGTGAACACTGAAGCTTTCTTT.

This clone was recorded at least ten times. The J gene is TRBJ2-7, the V gene TRBV5-1, with 7 bases that match TRBD1. Germline V CDR1 and CDR2: SGHRS, YFSETQ. The CDR3 contains 13 residues. V dropped 4 bases and J dropped 3; count of bases not matched to a gene: 4. This CDR3 reads CASSLTGDYEQYF. In DNA form, the CDR3 reads TGCGCCAGCAGCCTTACAGGGGACTACGAGCAGTACTTC.

The DNA for the CDR3 is TGTGCCAGCAGTTACTCGGGACAGGGGGTAGGCTACGAGCAGTACTTC. Amino acid sequence: CASSYSGQGVGYEQYF. The chain recombines TRBV6-5 with TRBJ2-7, with 11 bases that match TRBD1. The CDR3 length is 16 residues. V was clipped by 0 bases and J by 3 bases; unmatched bases: 4. CDR1 is MNHEY and CDR2 is SVGAGI in the germline V gene.

This clone was observed at least ten times. The chain combines TRBV2 with TRBJ2-7; TRBD1 matches at 8 bases. The CDR3 runs 12 residues. The junction had 0 bases not matched to a gene; V was cut back by 4 bases and J by 4 bases. The germline V gene encodes CDR1 SNHLY and CDR2 FYNNEI. The CDR3 nucleotides read TGTGCCAGCAGTGGGACAGGGTACGAGCAGTACTTC. Its protein is CASSGTGYEQYF.

The sample holds many counts of this clone. This chain connects TRBV19 to TRBJ1-2; no definite D call. Germline V CDR1 and CDR2: LNHDA, SQIVND (reference sequence). This CDR3 spans 14 amino acids. Trimming took 4 bases from V and 4 from J, leaving 13 bases between them. CDR3 DNA: TGTGCCAGTAGTAATGCGGGATGGAGCTATGGCTACACCTTC. Translation: CASSNAGWSYGYTF.

This clone was detected ten times or more. The J gene is TRBJ2-5, the V gene TRBV27; 9 bases fit TRBD2. V lost 3 bases and J lost 5; bases outside the gene matches: 19. This CDR3 contains 19 residues. Germline-derived CDR1 and CDR2 are MNHEY and SMNVEV (reference sequence). The CDR3 DNA reads as TGTGCCAGCAGTTTTCGGGGTGTGGATGGCGGGGGGGCCCCGGAGACCCAGTACTTC. Translation: CASSFRGVDGGGAPETQYF.

In this sample, this clone turned up many times. The rearrangement uses TRBV24-1 and TRBJ2-5; D remains unclear. Germline values: CDR1 KGHDR, CDR2 SFDVKD. The V end lost 6 bases, the J end lost 5 bases, and 6 bases lay between the germline ends. CDR3 length: 11 residues. DNA for the CDR3: TGTGCCACCAGTCTCGGGGAGACCCAGTACTTC. Residues: CATSLGETQYF.

This clone occurred many times. V gene TRBV6-5 combines with J gene TRBJ1-1, with 7 positions matching TRBD1. The CDR3 spans 16 residues. CDR1 is MNHEY, CDR2 SVGAGI, per germline. J gave up 1 base and V 2 bases, and 7 bases lay outside the gene matches. CDR3 sequence (DNA): TGTGCCAGCAGTTACATTTCGGACAGGCCGAACACTGAAGCTTTCTTT. Translated, it gives CASSYISDRPNTEAFF.

This clone was seen repeatedly, ten times or more. V and J are TRBV5-1 and TRBJ1-1, with D tentatively TRBD1 (5 bases). CDR1 and CDR2 (germline): SGHRS, YFSETQ. V lost 3 bases to trimming and J lost 5 bases, with 11 bases between them. The CDR3 covers 13 residues. The CDR3 here is CASSSEAGTEAFF. The CDR3 DNA follows: TGCGCCAGCAGCTCGGAGGCAGGGACTGAAGCTTTCTTT.

This clone appeared many times. The chain links TRBV9 to TRBJ1-4; 9 positions match TRBD1. CDR1 is SGDLS, CDR2 YYNGEE, per germline. The CDR3 has 15 residues. The V and J ends lost 4 bases and 5 bases, in that order; junction bases with no gene match: 6. The CDR3 spells CASSKLTGGNEKLFF. Written as DNA, the CDR3 is TGTGCCAGCAGCAAATTGACAGGGGGGAATGAAAAACTGTTTTTT.

The chain recombines TRBV6-2 or TRBV6-3 with TRBJ2-5; possibly TRBD2 for D (7 bases). Trimming took off 8 bases at V and 5 bases at J, with 18 bases between the two ends. Per the germline V gene, CDR1 is MNHEY and CDR2 is SVGEGT. This CDR3 has 14 residues. Here the CDR3 DNA reads TGTGCCAGCGCCTCTGGGGGGGCGGGTGAGACCCAGTACTTC. It translates to CASASGGAGETQYF.

Many counts were recorded for this clone. This chain connects TRBV11-2 to TRBJ2-6; a possible D gene is TRBD1 (6 bases). This CDR3 comprises 19 residues. With 4 bases removed from V and 1 base from J, the gap between germline ends came to 20 bases. Germline values: CDR1 SGHAT, CDR2 FQNNGV. The CDR3 DNA follows: TGTGCCAGCAGCTCAGGGGTAGGGGCCGGAGTGTCTGGGGCCAACGTCCTGACTTTC. Amino acids: CASSSGVGAGVSGANVLTF.

In its sample, this clone was seen many times. The genes are TRBV5-6 and TRBJ2-4; D is possibly TRBD1 (6 bases). The CDR3 consists of 13 residues. V was clipped by 2 bases and J by 3 bases, with 6 bases between them. In germline, CDR1 is SGHDT, CDR2 YYEEEE. The CDR3 sequence is CASSLQGKNIQYF. The CDR3 DNA is TGTGCCAGCAGCTTACAGGGCAAAAACATTCAGTACTTC.

This clone was recorded at least ten times. V gene TRBV6-5 combines with J gene TRBJ2-4, with 10 positions matching TRBD2. The CDR3 spans 15 residues. Germline loops: CDR1 MNHEY, CDR2 SVGAGI. Trimming at V came to 4 bases and at J to 1 base, leaving 1 base not matched to a gene. The CDR3 coding sequence is TGTGCCAGCAGTTTTAGCGGGGGGGCCAAAAACATTCAGTACTTC. It is translated as CASSFSGGAKNIQYF.

This clone was counted many times. J is TRBJ2-3 and V is TRBV12-3 or TRBV12-4; TRBD2 matches at 7 bases. Trimming took 5 bases from V and 3 from J; bases not matched to a gene: 8. This CDR3 has 15 residues. For the CDR3, the DNA is TGTGCCAGCAGTGCCCTTGGGGGGGGGACAGATACGCAGTATTTT. This encodes CASSALGGGTDTQYF.

This clone was counted ten times or more. Here the CDR3 reads CASSLEPFSYEQYF. DNA for the CDR3: TGCGCCAGCAGCTTAGAGCCATTCTCCTACGAGCAGTACTTC. The chain combines TRBV5-1 with TRBJ2-7; D is undetermined. The CDR3 has 14 amino acids. V was clipped by 2 bases and J by 0 bases, with 9 bases between them. The germline gives CDR1 SGHRS, CDR2 YFSETQ.

This clone was recorded many times. The rearrangement joins TRBV5-4 to TRBJ1-4; D is unresolved. Germline V CDR1 and CDR2: SGHNT, YYREEE (reference sequence). CDR3 length: 15 amino acids. V lost 4 bases, J lost 5 bases, and 15 bases lay in between. CDR3 amino acids: CASSIRVGANEKLFF. In nucleotides, the CDR3 is TGTGCCAGCAGCATCCGGGTGGGTGCCAATGAAAAACTGTTTTTT. Full variable domain (outside the CDR3, taken from reference TRBV5-4 and TRBJ1-4): ETGVTQSPTHLIKTRGQQVTLRCSSQSGHNTVSWYQQALGQGPQFIFQYYREEENGRGNFPPRFSGLQFPNYSSELNVNALELDDSALYLCASSIRVGANEKLFFGSGTQLSVL.

This clone was recorded many times. This chain connects TRBV27 to TRBJ1-1; the match to TRBD1 covers 8 bases. Trimming removed 6 bases from V and 0 bases from J; junction bases left unmatched: 6. The CDR3 is made up of 15 amino acids. Germline V gene lookup returns CDR1 MNHEY and CDR2 SMNVEV (reference sequence). CDR3 sequence (DNA): TGTGCCAGCAGGGCAGGGGGCTGGGTGAACACTGAAGCTTTCTTT. This gives the protein CASRAGGWVNTEAFF.

In its sample, this clone was seen many times. The J gene is TRBJ2-7, the V gene TRBV6-5; perhaps TRBD1 as D (5 bases). CDR3 size: 14 residues. Trimming shortened V by 8 bases and J by 5 bases, and 19 bases separated the two germline ends. Germline values: CDR1 MNHEY, CDR2 SVGAGI. The DNA of the CDR3 is TGTGCCAGCTCCCCCTTAAGGACAAGGAACGAGCAGTACTTC. This sequence encodes CASSPLRTRNEQYF.

This clone was detected ten times or more. The CDR3, as DNA: TGCGCCAGCAGCCAAGGACTAGCGGCACTCAATGAGCAGTTCTTC. It translates to CASSQGLAALNEQFF. The chain employs TRBV4-3 and TRBJ2-1; TRBD2 aligns across 9 bases. The CDR3 extends over 15 amino acids. The germline CDR1 and CDR2 sequences are LGHNA and YSLEER. The junction had 4 bases not matched to a gene; V was cut back by 1 base and J by 6 bases.

This clone was counted at least ten times. The rearrangement links TRBV28 to TRBJ2-7, with 9 nucleotides matching TRBD1. Trimming cost V 9 bases and J 6 bases; bases outside gene matches: 15. Germline V lookup: CDR1 MDHEN, CDR2 SYDVKM. There are 15 residues in the CDR3. CDR3 protein: CASRPYPGQGTEQYF. The CDR3 DNA reads as TGTGCCAGTAGACCTTACCCGGGACAGGGAACCGAGCAGTACTTC.

There are many counts of this clone. The genes are TRBV11-2 and TRBJ2-1; 7 bases align to TRBD2. CDR1 and CDR2 (germline): SGHAT, FQNNGV. The CDR3 contains 13 residues. Trimming took 5 bases from V and 10 from J; bases not matched to a gene: 8. The chain's CDR3 is CASSVGGDAEQFF. The CDR3 DNA reads as TGTGCCAGCAGCGTGGGGGGGGACGCGGAGCAGTTCTTC.

This clone came up many times. The V gene is TRBV12-3 or TRBV12-4, the J gene TRBJ1-6; D gene ambiguous. There are 14 residues in the CDR3. V lost 6 bases, J lost 7 bases, and 13 bases lay in between. The CDR3 DNA follows: TGTGCCAGCAGCCCCCTTAACGGGAATTCACCCCTCCACTTT. This codes for CASSPLNGNSPLHF.